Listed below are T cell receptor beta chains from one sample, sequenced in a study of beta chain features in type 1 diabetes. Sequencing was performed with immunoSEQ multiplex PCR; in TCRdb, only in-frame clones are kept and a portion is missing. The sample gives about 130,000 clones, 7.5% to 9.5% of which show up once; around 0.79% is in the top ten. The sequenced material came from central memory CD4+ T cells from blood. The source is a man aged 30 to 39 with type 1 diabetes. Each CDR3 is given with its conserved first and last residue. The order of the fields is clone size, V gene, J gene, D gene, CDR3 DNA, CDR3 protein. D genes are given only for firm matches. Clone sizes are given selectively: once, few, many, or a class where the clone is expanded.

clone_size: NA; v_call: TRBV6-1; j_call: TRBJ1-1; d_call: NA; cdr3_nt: TGTGCCAGCAGGGGAAGGACAGTTAACGTTGAAGCTTTCTTT; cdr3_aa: CASRGRTVNVEAFF
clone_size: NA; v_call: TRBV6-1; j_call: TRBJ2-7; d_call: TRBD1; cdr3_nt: TGTGCCAGCAACCGAGACAGGGGCTTCGGCGAGCAGTACTTC; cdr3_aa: CASNRDRGFGEQYF
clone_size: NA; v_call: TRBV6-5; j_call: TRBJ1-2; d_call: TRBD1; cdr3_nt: TGTGCCAGCAGTTACGAACAGGGGGACGGCTACACCTTC; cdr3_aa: CASSYEQGDGYTF
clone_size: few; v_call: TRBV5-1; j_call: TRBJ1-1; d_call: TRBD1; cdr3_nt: TGCGCCAGCAGCTCGGGACAGGCCCCCACTGAAGCTTTCTTT; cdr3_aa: CASSSGQAPTEAFF
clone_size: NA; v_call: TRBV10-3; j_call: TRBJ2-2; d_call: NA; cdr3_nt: TGTGCCATCAGAGCAGGTGTTGGCGGGGAGCTGTTTTTT; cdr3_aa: CAIRAGVGGELFF
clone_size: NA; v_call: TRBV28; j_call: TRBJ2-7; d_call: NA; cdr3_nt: TGTGCCAGCCAAGGCCAGGGGTACGAGCAGTACTTC; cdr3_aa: CASQGQGYEQYF
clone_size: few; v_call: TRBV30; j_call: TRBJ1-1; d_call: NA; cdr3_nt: TGTGCCTGGAGAAAAAGGGGGTGGAACACTGAAGCTTTCTTT; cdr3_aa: CAWRKRGWNTEAFF
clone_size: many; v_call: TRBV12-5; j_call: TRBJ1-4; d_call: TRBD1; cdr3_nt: TGTGCTAGTGGTTTAGACAGGGGAAATGAAAAACTGTTTTTT; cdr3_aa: CASGLDRGNEKLFF
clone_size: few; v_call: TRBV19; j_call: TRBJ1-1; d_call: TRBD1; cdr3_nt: TGTGCCAGTAGTCTCATAGGGACAGGGCGCGCTTTCTTT; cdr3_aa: CASSLIGTGRAFF
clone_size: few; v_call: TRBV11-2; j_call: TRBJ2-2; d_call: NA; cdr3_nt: TGTGCCAGCAGCTTAGCACTAGCCGACACCGGGGAGCTGTTTTTT; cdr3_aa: CASSLALADTGELFF
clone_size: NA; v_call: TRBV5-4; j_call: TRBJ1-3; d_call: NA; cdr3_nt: TGTGCCAGCAGTCTTTCTGGCGGGACCTCTGGAAACACCATATATTTT; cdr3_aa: CASSLSGGTSGNTIYF
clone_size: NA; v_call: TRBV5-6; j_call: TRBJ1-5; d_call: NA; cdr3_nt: TGTGCCAGCAGCCGGACAGTGGGTCAGCCCCAGCATTTT; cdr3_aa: CASSRTVGQPQHF
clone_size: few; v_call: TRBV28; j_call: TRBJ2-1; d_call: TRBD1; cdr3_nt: TGTGCCAGCAGTGAACCCGGGACAGGGGGCTATGAGCAGTTCTTC; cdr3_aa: CASSEPGTGGYEQFF
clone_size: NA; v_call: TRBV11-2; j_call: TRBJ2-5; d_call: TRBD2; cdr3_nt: TGTGCCAGCACCGAATTAGCGGGGGGGCCTGAAGAGACCCAGTACTTC; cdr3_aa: CASTELAGGPEETQYF
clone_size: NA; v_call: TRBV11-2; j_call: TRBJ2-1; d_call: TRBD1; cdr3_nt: TGTGCCAGCAGCTTATCGGGACAGTGGTTCTTC; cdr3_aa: CASSLSGQWFF
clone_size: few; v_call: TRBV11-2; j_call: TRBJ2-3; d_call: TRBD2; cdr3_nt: TGTGCCAGCAGCTTCGCCGGGACTAGCGGGACAGATACGCAGTATTTT; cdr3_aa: CASSFAGTSGTDTQYF
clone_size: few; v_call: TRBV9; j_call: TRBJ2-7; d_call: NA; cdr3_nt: TGTGCCAGCAGCGTCGGAGGGATGGAGGACGAGCAGTACTTC; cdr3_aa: CASSVGGMEDEQYF
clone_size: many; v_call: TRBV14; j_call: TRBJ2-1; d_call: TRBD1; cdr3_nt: TGTGCCAGCAGCTCATGGTCGCAGGGGGTCGTTGAGCAGTTCTTC; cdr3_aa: CASSSWSQGVVEQFF
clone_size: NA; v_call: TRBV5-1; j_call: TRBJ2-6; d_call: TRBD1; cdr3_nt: TGCGCCAGCAGTCTCGGACAGGGGTCTGGGGCCAACGTCCTGACTTTC; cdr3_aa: CASSLGQGSGANVLTF
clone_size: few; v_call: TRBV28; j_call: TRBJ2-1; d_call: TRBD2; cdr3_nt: TGTGCCAGCGGAAAAACTAGCGGTACCTACAATGAGCAGTTCTTC; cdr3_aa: CASGKTSGTYNEQFF
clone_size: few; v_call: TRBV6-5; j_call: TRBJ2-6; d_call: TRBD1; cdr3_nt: TGTGCCAGCAGGGGACAGGGGGGCGTCCTGACTTTC; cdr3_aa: CASRGQGGVLTF
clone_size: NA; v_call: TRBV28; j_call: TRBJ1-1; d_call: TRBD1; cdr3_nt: TGTGCCAGCAGTTCGCCACAGGGGGAGAACACTGAAGCTTTCTTT; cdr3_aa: CASSSPQGENTEAFF
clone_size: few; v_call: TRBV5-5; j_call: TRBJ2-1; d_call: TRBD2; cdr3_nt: TGTGCCAGCACCCTCCTTCCGCGGGGGGAAAATGAGCAGTTCTTC; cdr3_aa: CASTLLPRGENEQFF
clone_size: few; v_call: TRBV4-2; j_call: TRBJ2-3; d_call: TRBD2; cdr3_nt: TGTGCCAGCAGCCACCCTAGCGGGGGGGAAGGAGATACGCAGTATTTT; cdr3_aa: CASSHPSGGEGDTQYF
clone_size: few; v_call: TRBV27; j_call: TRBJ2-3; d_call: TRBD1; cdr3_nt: TGTGCCAGCAGGGGCAGGGGGCCCGTGGATACGCAGTATTTT; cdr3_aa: CASRGRGPVDTQYF
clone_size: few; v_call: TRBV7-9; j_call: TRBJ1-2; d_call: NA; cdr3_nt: TGTCAAACCGGGACAAGGGCTAACTATGGCTACACCTTC; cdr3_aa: CQTGTRANYGYTF
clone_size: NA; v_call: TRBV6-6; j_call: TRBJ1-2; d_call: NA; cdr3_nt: TGTGCCACTTACGATATGGGCCAGGGCTATGGCTACACCTTC; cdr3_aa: CATYDMGQGYGYTF
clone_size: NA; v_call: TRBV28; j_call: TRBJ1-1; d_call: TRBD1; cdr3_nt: TGTGCCAGCAGTTTAGGGACAGGACCAGCTTTCTTT; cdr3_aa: CASSLGTGPAFF
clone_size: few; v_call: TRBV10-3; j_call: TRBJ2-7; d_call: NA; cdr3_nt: TGTGCCGTCAAGGAGACAGTACTTTACGAGCAGTACTTC; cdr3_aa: CAVKETVLYEQYF
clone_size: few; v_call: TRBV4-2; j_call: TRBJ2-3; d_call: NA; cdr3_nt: TGTGCCAGCAGCCCGTCGGGGGAGCGCACGCAGTATTTT; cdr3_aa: CASSPSGERTQYF
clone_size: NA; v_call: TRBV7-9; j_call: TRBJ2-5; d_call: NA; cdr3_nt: TGTGCCAGCAGCTTCTCCACAGCTCAAGAGACCCAGTACTTC; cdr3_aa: CASSFSTAQETQYF
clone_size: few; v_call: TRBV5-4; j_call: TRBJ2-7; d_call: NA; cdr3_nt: TGTGCCAGCAGCTTACCGGGACTTAGCTACGAGCAGTACTTC; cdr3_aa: CASSLPGLSYEQYF
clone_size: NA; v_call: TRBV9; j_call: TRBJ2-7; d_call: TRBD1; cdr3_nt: TGTGCCAGCAGCCCCGGGACAGGGTTCTACGAGCAGTACTTC; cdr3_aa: CASSPGTGFYEQYF
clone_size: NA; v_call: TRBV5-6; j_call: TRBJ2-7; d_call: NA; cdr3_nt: TGTGCCAGCAGCTTGGTGTCGAGCCACGAGCAGTACTTC; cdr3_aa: CASSLVSSHEQYF
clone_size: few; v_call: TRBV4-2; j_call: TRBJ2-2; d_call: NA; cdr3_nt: TGTGCCAGCAGCTTGATGAGTGCGAACACCGGGGAGCTGTTTTTT; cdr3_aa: CASSLMSANTGELFF
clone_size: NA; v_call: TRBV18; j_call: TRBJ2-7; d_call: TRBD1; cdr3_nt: TGTGCCAGCTCACCCAGATCGGGACAGGGGGCCTCCTACGAGCAGTACTTC; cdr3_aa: CASSPRSGQGASYEQYF
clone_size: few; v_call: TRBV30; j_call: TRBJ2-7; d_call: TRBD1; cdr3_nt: TGTGCCTGCCCCACCGGACAGGGGGCGGGAGAGCAGTACTTC; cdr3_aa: CACPTGQGAGEQYF
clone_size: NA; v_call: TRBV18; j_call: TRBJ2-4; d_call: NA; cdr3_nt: TGTGCCAGCTCACTAGCTGAGTCCAAAAACATTCAGTACTTC; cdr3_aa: CASSLAESKNIQYF
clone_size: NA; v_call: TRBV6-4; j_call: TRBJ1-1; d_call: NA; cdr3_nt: TGTGCCAGCAGTGACTCTGCAGAAAACACTGAAGCTTTCTTT; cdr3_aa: CASSDSAENTEAFF
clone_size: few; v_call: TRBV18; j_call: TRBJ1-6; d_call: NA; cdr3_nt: TGTGCCAGCTCACCTGGACAGCGGACTAATTCACCCCTCCACTTT; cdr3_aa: CASSPGQRTNSPLHF
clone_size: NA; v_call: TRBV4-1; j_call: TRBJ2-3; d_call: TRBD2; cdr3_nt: TGCGCCAGCAGCCCTACTAGCGGGGGATATGATACGCAGTATTTT; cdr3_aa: CASSPTSGGYDTQYF
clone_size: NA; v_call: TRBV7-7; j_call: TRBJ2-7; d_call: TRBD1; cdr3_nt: TGTGCTAGCAGCCAGGGACAGGGGGGATACGAGCAGTACTTC; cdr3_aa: CASSQGQGGYEQYF
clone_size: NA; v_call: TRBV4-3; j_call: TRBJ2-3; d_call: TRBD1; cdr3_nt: TGCGCCAGCAGCCAAGTGGCAGGGGGCTTTCCAGATACGCAGTATTTT; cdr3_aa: CASSQVAGGFPDTQYF
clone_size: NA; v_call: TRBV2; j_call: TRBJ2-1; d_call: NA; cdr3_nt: TGTGCCAGCAGTGACCGGGTTGAGCAGTTCTTC; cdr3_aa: CASSDRVEQFF